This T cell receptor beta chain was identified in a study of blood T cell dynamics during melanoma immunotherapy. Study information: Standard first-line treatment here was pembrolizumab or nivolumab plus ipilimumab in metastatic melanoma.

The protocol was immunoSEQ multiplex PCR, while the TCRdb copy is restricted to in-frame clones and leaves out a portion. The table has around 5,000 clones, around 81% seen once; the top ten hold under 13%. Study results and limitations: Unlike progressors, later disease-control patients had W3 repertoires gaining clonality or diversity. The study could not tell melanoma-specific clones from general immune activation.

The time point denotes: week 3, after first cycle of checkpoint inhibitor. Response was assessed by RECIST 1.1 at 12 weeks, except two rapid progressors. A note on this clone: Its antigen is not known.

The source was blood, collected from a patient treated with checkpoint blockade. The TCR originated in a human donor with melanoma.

CDR3 nucleotide sequence: TGTGCCAGCAGTTTAGGGACAGGGTATACTCAGCCCCAGCATTTT. It yields the protein CASSLGTGYTQPQHF. The genes are TRBV28 and TRBJ1-5, with 9 bases that match TRBD1. J gave up 6 bases and V 2 bases, and 5 bases lay outside the gene matches. Germline values: CDR1 MDHEN, CDR2 SYDVKM. The length of the CDR3 is 15 residues.